This entry lists 27 T cell receptor beta chains sequenced from one sample in a study of long-term antiretroviral therapy in people with HIV. Running of the v3.0 immunoSEQ assay took place at survey level. The assay was immunoSEQ multiplex PCR, and TCRdb's table has in-frame clones only and misses some. The repertoire holds 20,000 to 30,000 clones, with around 90% as singletons. Sequences were derived from unsorted PBMCs, sampled 1.8 years before starting antiretroviral therapy. These receptors were collected from a man aged 50 to 59 with HIV.

The rearrangement uses TRBV18 and TRBJ2-7; 7 bases agree with TRBD1. The CDR3 has 16 amino acids. In germline, CDR1 is KGHSH, CDR2 LQKENI. V lost 4 bases to trimming and J lost 2 bases; unmatched junction nucleotides: 11. The CDR3: CASSLGTDPRTYEQYF. The CDR3 bases are TGTGCCAGCTCACTTGGGACAGATCCTAGGACCTACGAGCAGTACTTC.

The chain joins TRBV4-1 to TRBJ1-5; tentative D call: TRBD1 (5 bases). CDR1 MGHRA and CDR2 YSYEKL come from the germline V gene. The CDR3 totals 17 residues. V dropped 3 bases and J dropped 0 bases, with 15 bases sitting between them. Here the CDR3 DNA reads TGCGCCAGCAGCCACTTAACGGGACGGTATAGCAATCAGCCCCAGCATTTT. Protein sequence: CASSHLTGRYSNQPQHF.

The chain uses TRBV5-4 and TRBJ2-2, with D perhaps TRBD1 or TRBD2 (7 bases each). CDR3 length: 16 amino acids. In germline, CDR1 is SGHNT, CDR2 YYREEE (reference sequence). V lost 0 bases and J lost 15, with 24 bases in between. As DNA, the CDR3 is TGTGCCAGCAGCTTGGAGCCCCGGGGTACCGCAGGGGGGGTGTTTTTT. Its translation is CASSLEPRGTAGGVFF.

This clone qualifies as medium-sized. This sequence joins TRBV2 and TRBJ2-7; D remains unclear. CDR3 length: 10 residues. CDR1 is SNHLY and CDR2 is FYNNEI in the germline V gene. Trimming shortened V by 6 bases and J by 8 bases, and 8 bases separated the two germline ends. This chain's CDR3 is CASSALKQYF. The CDR3 bases are TGTGCCAGCAGCGCCCTTAAGCAGTACTTC.

The J gene is TRBJ2-3, the V gene TRBV29-1; 8 positions match TRBD2. CDR3 length: 17 amino acids. Germline V gene lookup returns CDR1 SQVTM and CDR2 ANQGSEA. With V trimmed by 6 bases and J by 2 bases, 16 bases remained unmatched. The CDR3 bases are TGCAGCGTCGGCAGGGGCGGGGGGAAAAGGTTCACAGATACGCAGTATTTT. Translation: CSVGRGGGKRFTDTQYF.

This clone was seen a handful of times. This chain links TRBV9 with TRBJ1-3, with D tentatively TRBD1 (6 bases). Trimming took 4 bases from V and 0 from J, leaving 11 bases between them. This CDR3 spans 15 amino acids. Germline loops: CDR1 SGDLS, CDR2 YYNGEE. The CDR3 protein is CASSQPGVSGNTIYF. CDR3 nucleotides: TGTGCCAGCAGCCAGCCAGGGGTCTCTGGAAACACCATATATTTT.

V is TRBV18 and J is TRBJ2-5, with 10 bases lining up with TRBD1. The V and J ends lost 1 base and 3 bases, in that order; junction bases with no gene match: 8. This CDR3 comprises 17 residues. Germline-derived CDR1 and CDR2 are KGHSH and LQKENI. The CDR3 loop is CASSPRTGGVPKETQYF. The CDR3 DNA sequence: TGTGCCAGCTCACCACGGACAGGGGGAGTCCCTAAAGAGACCCAGTACTTC. The full variable domain, rest sourced from reference TRBV18 and TRBJ2-5, is NAGVMQNPRHLVRRRGQEARLRCSPMKGHSHVYWYRQLPEEGLKFMVYLQKENIIDESGMPKERFSAEFPKEGPSILRIQQVVRGDSAAYFCASSPRTGGVPKETQYFGPGTRLLVL.

The gene calls are TRBV6-5 and TRBJ1-1; D may be TRBD1 (5 bases). The CDR3 length is 14 residues. The V gene lost 3 bases and the J gene lost 0 bases, with 8 bases spanning the gap. CDR1 and CDR2 from the germline V gene are MNHEY and SVGAGI. CDR3: CASSYRQLNTEAFF. For the CDR3, the DNA is TGTGCCAGCAGTTATAGACAGTTGAACACTGAAGCTTTCTTT.

The CDR3 coding sequence is TGTGCCATCAGTGAACACACTGAAGCTTTCTTT. Protein sequence: CAISEHTEAFF. The V gene is TRBV10-3, the J gene TRBJ1-1; D is uncertain. Germline-derived CDR1 and CDR2 are ENHRY and SYGVKD. The V end lost 3 bases, the J end lost 3 bases, and 2 bases lay between the germline ends. The CDR3 has 11 amino acids.

CDR3 region: CASSLLLAGGYSTDTQYF. CDR3 DNA sequence: TGTGCCAGCAGCTTACTCCTAGCGGGGGGCTATAGCACAGATACGCAGTATTTT. The J gene is TRBJ2-3, the V gene TRBV11-2, with 11 nucleotides matching TRBD2. Trimming cost V 2 bases and J 0 bases; bases outside gene matches: 7. Germline V gene data show CDR1 as SGHAT and CDR2 as FQNNGV. The CDR3 runs 18 residues.

The chain has TRBV9 and TRBJ2-5; 7 bases fit TRBD2. Germline lookup yields CDR1 SGDLS and CDR2 YYNGEE. The CDR3 contains 17 residues. The V segment lost 0 bases and the J segment 1 base; nucleotides outside the gene matches: 9. CDR3 bases: TGTGCCAGCAGCGTAGGTGGAACGGGGGGACTCCAAGAGACCCAGTACTTC. Translation: CASSVGGTGGLQETQYF. Looking up the rest from reference TRBV9 and TRBJ2-5 gives the full variable domain: DSGVTQTPKHLITATGQRVTLRCSPRSGDLSVYWYQQSLDQGLQFLIQYYNGEERAKGNILERFSAQQFPDLHSELNLSSLELGDSALYFCASSVGGTGGLQETQYFGPGTRLLVL.

The chain combines TRBV2 with TRBJ2-6, with unresolved D. The CDR3 is 14 residues long. Germline CDR1 SNHLY, CDR2 FYNNEI. V was clipped by 4 bases and J by 4 bases, with 8 bases between them. The chain's CDR3 is CASSGVSGANVLTF. The CDR3 DNA follows: TGTGCCAGCAGTGGGGTATCGGGGGCCAACGTCCTGACTTTC.

Relative to its sample, this clone is medium-sized. This chain links TRBV10-2 with TRBJ2-1; no firm D call. This CDR3 is 13 amino acids long. Germline V gives CDR1 WSHSY, CDR2 SAAADI. Trimming pared 6 bases from V and 10 bases from J, leaving 16 bases between. CDR3 in DNA: TGCGCCAGCAGCCCCCACTTAAGCCAAGAGCAGTTCTTC. Residues: CASSPHLSQEQFF.

V and J are TRBV7-2 and TRBJ2-5, with D uncertain. This CDR3 is 12 amino acids long. Germline loops: CDR1 SGHTA, CDR2 FQGNSA. V gave up 5 bases and J gave up 8 bases, with 12 bases separating them. The CDR3 DNA is TGTGCCAGCAGCCCGACAAGGTCAACCCAGTACTTC. Translation: CASSPTRSTQYF.

This chain uses TRBV30 with TRBJ1-5, with unresolved D. V shed 4 bases and J shed 0 bases, with 7 bases lying between them. This CDR3 has 13 amino acids. Germline lookup yields CDR1 GTSNPN and CDR2 SVGIG (reference sequence). The CDR3 reads CAWTPNSNQPQHF. Written as DNA, the CDR3 is TGTGCCTGGACCCCTAATAGCAATCAGCCCCAGCATTTT.

This clone was detected only a few times. This chain uses TRBV20-1 with TRBJ1-2; D is undetermined. CDR3 length: 10 amino acids. The ends were cut back, 4 bases at V and 7 bases at J, with 7 bases in the middle. CDR1 and CDR2 from the germline V gene are DFQATT and SNEGSKA (reference sequence). CDR3 sequence reads: CSATHGGYTF. The CDR3 DNA reads TGCAGTGCTACCCATGGTGGCTACACCTTC.

CDR3 in amino acids: CTSPSQETQYF. As DNA, the CDR3 is TGCACTTCCCCGTCCCAAGAGACCCAGTACTTC. V and J are TRBV20-1 and TRBJ2-5; D is uncertain. Germline V gene lookup returns CDR1 DFQATT and CDR2 SNEGSKA (reference sequence). The CDR3 contains 11 residues.

Worth noting for this clone: One end of the junction varies from germline; a read error may be responsible. V is TRBV2 and J is TRBJ1-2; weak D call: TRBD1 (5 bases). Germline CDR1 reads SNHLY; CDR2 reads FYNNEI. This CDR3 region has 13 residues. Written as DNA, the CDR3 is TGTGCCAGCAGTGAAGCGACGTCTCTGGGCAGGGAGTTC. Translating it yields CASSEATSLGREF. The full variable domain, its missing parts supplied by reference TRBV2 and TRBJ1-2, is EPEVTQTPSHQVTQMGQEVILRCVPISNHLYFYWYRQILGQKVEFLVSFYNNEISEKSEIFDDQFSVERPDGSNFTLKIRSTKLEDSAMYFCASSEATSLGREFGSGTRLTVV.

The table lists this clone with a few counts. The rearrangement uses TRBV9 and TRBJ2-1; 9 bases align to TRBD2. The CDR3 has 15 residues. Germline trimming cut 4 bases from V and 4 bases from J; bases unmatched to any gene: 6. Germline V gene sequence: CDR1 SGDLS, CDR2 YYNGEE. The CDR3 nucleotides read TGTGCCAGCAGCCTAGCGGGGACTAATTACAATGAGCAGTTCTTC. This sequence encodes CASSLAGTNYNEQFF.

CDR3 nucleotides: TGTGCCAGCAGCTTACAACAGGGTAGCGAGCAGTACTTC. This encodes CASSLQQGSEQYF. The chain is built from TRBV7-2 and TRBJ2-7, with D tentatively TRBD1 (6 bases). The CDR3 covers 13 residues. Deletions cut 2 bases from V and 6 bases from J, with 11 bases between. CDR1 SGHTA and CDR2 FQGNSA come from the germline V gene.

The J gene is TRBJ1-4, the V gene TRBV11-2, with D unresolved. This CDR3 has 14 residues. Trimming took off 5 bases at V and 8 bases at J, with 15 bases between the two ends. Germline CDR1 and CDR2: SGHAT and FQNNGV. The DNA for the CDR3 is TGTGCCAGCAGCCCATTGGGGTATGGCGAAAAACTGTTTTTT. Translation gives CASSPLGYGEKLFF.

The chain joins TRBV29-1 to TRBJ2-5, with D possibly being TRBD1 (6 bases). V shed 6 bases and J shed 5 bases, with 13 bases lying between them. The CDR3 covers 12 residues. Germline V gene data show CDR1 as SQVTM and CDR2 as ANQGSEA. The CDR3 DNA is TGCAGCGTACTGACAGGTGCGGAGACCCAGTACTTC. Amino acids: CSVLTGAETQYF.

The CDR3 loop is CASSQRWLADTQYF. The DNA of the CDR3 is TGCGCCAGCAGCCAAAGGTGGCTGGCAGATACGCAGTATTTT. The V and J genes are TRBV4-1 and TRBJ2-3; the D is unclear. The CDR3 runs 14 residues. The germline V gene has CDR1 MGHRA and CDR2 YSYEKL. The V end lost 2 bases, the J end lost 4 bases, and 10 bases lay between the germline ends.

CDR3 sequence (DNA): TGTGCCAGCTCACCAACGGGGCGGGGTAATGAAAAACTGTTTTTT. This gives the protein CASSPTGRGNEKLFF. V is TRBV18 and J is TRBJ1-4, with D tentatively TRBD1 (5 bases). Germline loops: CDR1 KGHSH, CDR2 LQKENI. This CDR3 has 15 amino acids. The V end was cut by 2 bases, the J end by 4 bases, with 11 bases between.

The sample holds a few counts of this clone. This chain uses TRBV12-5 with TRBJ1-5, with 11 nucleotides matching TRBD1. There are 13 residues in the CDR3. From germline, CDR1 is LGHNT and CDR2 FRNRAP. V lost 4 bases and J lost 7; bases outside the gene matches: 0. CDR3 sequence reads: CASGWDRGQPQHF. DNA for the CDR3: TGTGCTAGTGGTTGGGACAGGGGGCAGCCCCAGCATTTT.

This clone appeared a few times. The V gene is TRBV19, the J gene TRBJ2-1; D unresolved. The CDR3 covers 13 residues. Trimming removed 4 bases from V and 5 bases from J, with 9 bases in between. Germline loops: CDR1 LNHDA, CDR2 SQIVND (reference sequence). CDR3 in amino acids: CASSTRMDNEQFF. The CDR3 nucleotides read TGTGCCAGTAGTACGCGAATGGACAATGAGCAGTTCTTC.

The chain's CDR3 is CAWSLKSGGNEQYF. In DNA form, the CDR3 reads TGTGCCTGGAGCCTTAAATCGGGAGGGAACGAGCAGTACTTC. The V call is TRBV30, the J call TRBJ2-7; 8 bases align to TRBD2. The germline V gene has CDR1 GTSNPN and CDR2 SVGIG (reference sequence). The V and J ends lost 3 bases and 5 bases, in that order; junction bases with no gene match: 9. This CDR3 has 14 residues.